This is a list of T cell receptor beta chains from one sample in a study of cytomegalovirus exposure and HLA in healthy donors. The assay was immunoSEQ multiplex PCR, and TCRdb's table has in-frame clones only and misses some. The table shows fewer than 250,000 clones, with 65% to 85% occurring only once. The sample was PBMCs. The receptors originated from a man aged 30 to 39 in good health and CMV-seronegative. The CDR3 runs from the conserved cysteine through the conserved F or W. A D gene is named only where the DNA matches it firmly. Clone size appears in some rows only: once, few, many, or a class for an expanded clone.

v_call	d_call	j_call	clone_size	cdr3_aa	cdr3_nt
TRBV4-1	TRBD1	TRBJ2-7	-	CASSHRDRDYEQYF	TGCGCCAGCAGCCATCGGGACAGGGACTACGAGCAGTACTTC
TRBV4-3	-	TRBJ2-5	few	CASSQDIDSQETQYF	TGCGCCAGCAGCCAGGACATAGACTCCCAAGAGACCCAGTACTTC
TRBV18	TRBD1	TRBJ1-5	-	CASSLTGTGVSNQPQHF	TGTGCCAGCTCACTAACCGGGACAGGGGTAAGCAATCAGCCCCAGCATTTT
TRBV27	-	TRBJ1-6	-	CASSLRGRRNSPLHF	TGTGCCAGCAGTTTACGCGGTAGGAGGAATTCACCCCTCCACTTT
TRBV25-1	TRBD1	TRBJ2-3	once	CASSHLQGTGTDTQYF	TGTGCCAGCAGCCATCTACAGGGGACGGGAACAGATACGCAGTATTTT
TRBV2	-	TRBJ1-6	once	CASRWGRDGNSPLHF	TGTGCCAGCAGATGGGGGAGGGACGGTAATTCACCCCTCCACTTT
TRBV18	TRBD1	TRBJ2-7	-	CASSPPDRPSYEQYF	TGTGCCAGCTCACCACCGGACAGGCCGTCCTACGAGCAGTACTTC
TRBV25-1	TRBD2	TRBJ2-1	-	CASSEIAGVYNEQFF	TGTGCCAGCAGTGAAATAGCGGGGGTCTACAATGAGCAGTTCTTC
TRBV28	-	TRBJ2-5	-	CASSDQETQYF	TGTGCCAGTTCAGACCAAGAGACCCAGTACTTC
TRBV18	-	TRBJ1-4	-	CASSPPGGGREKLFF	TGTGCCAGCTCACCTCCGGGAGGGGGAAGAGAAAAACTGTTTTTT
TRBV5-4	TRBD2	TRBJ2-7	few	CASSLGSGRGDEQYF	TGTGCCAGCAGCTTGGGTTCGGGTCGGGGGGACGAGCAGTACTTC
TRBV29-1	TRBD2	TRBJ2-5	-	CSVVRLGGGMLSATQYF	TGCAGCGTTGTACGCCTCGGGGGGGGTATGCTTTCTGCGACCCAGTACTTC
TRBV6-1	-	TRBJ2-7	-	CAIGKGFPYEQYF	TGTGCCATCGGGAAGGGATTTCCCTACGAGCAGTACTTC
TRBV19	TRBD1	TRBJ2-2	-	CASRIPGTGRTGELFF	TGTGCCAGTAGGATCCCCGGGACAGGGAGGACCGGGGAGCTGTTTTTT
TRBV11-2	TRBD1	TRBJ2-5	once	CASSPQGNHQETQYF	TGTGCCAGCAGCCCACAGGGGAATCATCAGGAGACCCAGTACTTC
TRBV4-3	-	TRBJ2-2	-	CASSQVTGELFF	TGCGCCAGCAGCCAAGTAACCGGGGAGCTGTTTTTT
TRBV7-9	-	TRBJ2-1	-	CASSLNTGEAYNEQFF	TGTGCCAGCAGCTTAAATACAGGGGAGGCCTACAATGAGCAGTTCTTC
TRBV4-1	TRBD1	TRBJ1-2	-	CASSQVGGQTHYGYTF	TGCGCCAGCAGCCAAGTAGGGGGACAGACCCACTATGGCTACACCTTC
TRBV5-1	TRBD1	TRBJ2-4	-	CASSLDETGVNIQYF	TGCGCCAGCAGCTTGGACGAGACAGGGGTAAACATTCAGTACTTC
TRBV28	-	TRBJ2-7	few	CASSEGGSYEQYF	TGTGCCAGCAGTGAAGGAGGGTCCTACGAGCAGTACTTC
TRBV2	-	TRBJ1-1	-	CASRPQGPTPEAFF	TGTGCCAGCAGACCACAGGGCCCGACCCCTGAAGCTTTCTTT
TRBV28	TRBD2	TRBJ2-1	-	CASSLYPSGGIYEQFF	TGTGCCAGCAGTTTATACCCTAGCGGGGGAATCTATGAGCAGTTCTTC
TRBV6-4	-	TRBJ2-3	-	CATAGTPRGDTQYF	TGTGCCACCGCCGGGACTCCCCGGGGAGATACGCAGTATTTT
TRBV5-5	TRBD1	TRBJ2-5	-	CASSTGQGALFVETQYF	TGTGCCAGCAGTACGGGACAGGGGGCGCTTTTTGTAGAGACCCAGTACTTC
TRBV28	TRBD1	TRBJ2-7	-	CASSHAFGGQGTSYEQYF	TGTGCCAGCAGTCACGCGTTCGGGGGACAGGGGACCTCCTACGAGCAGTACTTC
TRBV7-3	TRBD1	TRBJ2-3	once	CASSPGQGSTDTQYF	TGTGCCAGCAGCCCAGGACAGGGCAGTACAGATACGCAGTATTTT
TRBV20-1	-	TRBJ1-1	-	CSAQGGTEAFF	TGCAGTGCCCAGGGAGGCACTGAAGCTTTCTTT
TRBV6-5	TRBD1	TRBJ2-3	-	CASSYGTGPGKQYF	TGTGCCAGCAGTTACGGGACAGGGCCGGGGAAGCAGTATTTT
TRBV5-1	-	TRBJ1-1	-	CASSSKLGYFNTEAFF	TGCGCCAGCAGCTCTAAACTAGGTTACTTCAACACTGAAGCTTTCTTT